A selection of T cell receptor beta chains follows, all from one sample in a study of shared clonotypes between healthy human individuals. Using immunoSEQ multiplex PCR, the repertoire was profiled, and TCRdb retains in-frame clones only, with some absent. Counted here are about 1.1 million clones, 75% to 85% occurring once; the ten biggest clones make up under 0.8%. Sequenced sample: memory CD4+ T cells from PBMCs. Source of these receptors: a man in his late teens or twenties in good health. Some clones in this sample may be carry-over from other donors' samples. The CDR3 runs from the conserved cysteine through the conserved F or W. The order of the fields is clone size, V gene, D gene, J gene, CDR3 DNA, CDR3 protein. D genes are given only for firm matches. The size entry is marked missing in some rows and otherwise reads once, few, many or a size class.

NA	TRBV7-9	TRBD1	TRBJ1-2	TGTGCCAGCAGCTTAGGAGGGGACAGGGGAAGGAGTGGCTACACCTTC	CASSLGGDRGRSGYTF
NA	TRBV25-1	TRBD2	TRBJ2-7	TGTGCCAGCAGTGGTGCGGGGGGCGGTTACGAGCAGTACTTC	CASSGAGGGYEQYF
NA	TRBV29-1	TRBD1	TRBJ1-2	TGCAGCGGAGGGACAGGGTTATTCTATGGCTACACCTTC	CSGGTGLFYGYTF
NA	TRBV5-4	TRBD2	TRBJ2-1	TGTGCCAGCAGCCAGAGTCTACTAGCGTCTTACAATGAGCAGTTCTTC	CASSQSLLASYNEQFF
once	TRBV11-2	NA	TRBJ1-3	TGTGCCAGCAGCTTAAATCAGAGAAACACCATATATTTT	CASSLNQRNTIYF
NA	TRBV19	NA	TRBJ1-5	TGTGCCACCCGATCAGGGTGGAGCAATCAGCCCCAGCATTTT	CATRSGWSNQPQHF
NA	TRBV7-6	NA	TRBJ1-2	TGTGCCAGCAGCCCTCCATTGGGTGGCTACACCTTC	CASSPPLGGYTF
NA	TRBV5-6	NA	TRBJ1-1	TGTGCCAGCAGCTTTCGTCCTTGGTCCGGGAACACTGAAGCTTTCTTT	CASSFRPWSGNTEAFF
once	TRBV7-9	NA	TRBJ1-2	TGTGCCAGCAGCCGTGGATCGGGGGCTAACCTTTCGGGCTACACCTTC	CASSRGSGANLSGYTF
NA	TRBV5-1	NA	TRBJ1-5	TGCGCCAGCGGCCGGGATCCAAATGAGCCCCAGCATTTT	CASGRDPNEPQHF
NA	TRBV4-2	TRBD2	TRBJ2-3	TGTGCCAGCAGCCAGCGGACTAGCGGCACAGATACGCAGTATTTT	CASSQRTSGTDTQYF
NA	TRBV14	TRBD1	TRBJ1-4	TGTGCCAGCAGCCAAGAAGTGGGCAGGGGGCGCGAAAAACTGTTTTTT	CASSQEVGRGREKLFF
NA	TRBV4-3	NA	TRBJ2-7	TGCGCCAGCAGCCAATGGGAGAGTTCCGAGCAGTACTTC	CASSQWESSEQYF
NA	TRBV7-3	NA	TRBJ2-3	TGTGCCAGCAGCTGGGGACCCGCCGGAGATACGCAGTATTTT	CASSWGPAGDTQYF
NA	TRBV6-6	TRBD1	TRBJ2-7	TGTGCCAGCACCCACGGGACAGAGGCTTACGAGCAGTACTTC	CASTHGTEAYEQYF
NA	TRBV27	TRBD1	TRBJ1-2	TGTGCCAGCAGGCAGGGGGGACAGGGGTTAGGCTACACCTTC	CASRQGGQGLGYTF
NA	TRBV29-1	NA	TRBJ1-3	TGCAGCGTTAAGGGTGCGGGCCTGGAAGGAAACACCATATATTTT	CSVKGAGLEGNTIYF